The 25 T cell receptor beta chains below come from one sample, sequenced in a study of beta chain features in type 1 diabetes. Of the isolated RNA, all was reverse transcribed, and so the sequenced material was expressed TCRB transcripts. The repertoire was sequenced with immunoSEQ multiplex PCR; TCRdb's copy has only in-frame clones and lacks some. The repertoire holds 680,000 or so clones, with 15% as singletons. Sequenced material: naive CD4+ T cells from blood. All receptors come from a man aged 18 to 30 in good health.

J is TRBJ2-7 and V is TRBV7-2; D is perhaps TRBD1 or TRBD2 (5 bases each). V shed 6 bases and J shed 2 bases, with 14 bases lying between them. The CDR3 loop spans 14 amino acids. Germline CDR1 reads SGHTA; CDR2 reads FQGNSA. The chain's CDR3 is CASRSGTAAYEQYF. For the CDR3, the DNA is TGTGCCAGCAGATCCGGGACCGCGGCCTACGAGCAGTACTTC. The full variable domain, its missing parts supplied by reference TRBV7-2 and TRBJ2-7, is GAGVSQSPSNKVTEKGKDVELRCDPISGHTALYWYRQSLGQGLEFLIYFQGNSAPDKSGLPSDRFSAERTGGSVSTLTIQRTQQEDSAVYLCASRSGTAAYEQYFGPGTRLTVT.

This rearrangement joins TRBV7-9 to TRBJ2-1, with a possible D match to TRBD1 (5 bases). The CDR3 totals 12 residues. V lost 3 bases and J 9 bases, leaving 9 bases between the germline ends. Germline V lookup: CDR1 SEHNR, CDR2 FQNEAQ (reference sequence). The CDR3 here is CASSFGQGEQFF. The CDR3 DNA sequence: TGTGCCAGCAGCTTCGGTCAGGGTGAGCAGTTCTTC.

The genes are TRBV5-4 and TRBJ1-3; a weak D match, TRBD1 (5 bases). Looked up from germline, CDR1 is SGHNT and CDR2 is YYREEE (reference sequence). V lost 4 bases and J 2 bases, leaving 13 bases between the germline ends. The length of the CDR3 is 15 residues. CDR3 bases: TGTGCCAGCAGCCCCGACAGTCTGGCTGGAAACACCATATATTTT. Its protein is CASSPDSLAGNTIYF.

This clone was counted between two and nine times. This rearrangement joins TRBV2 to TRBJ2-1, with 9 positions matching TRBD2. The CDR3 is 15 amino acids. The ends lost 6 bases at V and 4 bases at J; junction bases unmatched: 7. The germline gives CDR1 SNHLY, CDR2 FYNNEI. The CDR3 loop is CASRRLAALYNEQFF. The DNA for the CDR3 is TGTGCCAGCAGGCGACTAGCGGCCTTATACAATGAGCAGTTCTTC.

The chain employs TRBV25-1 and TRBJ1-2, with D tentatively TRBD1 (5 bases). Germline loops: CDR1 MGHDK, CDR2 SYGVNS. The CDR3 has 16 amino acids. V lost 0 bases to trimming and J lost 5 bases, with 16 bases between them. CDR3 residues: CASSEYGQGRGYGYTF. CDR3 sequence (DNA): TGTGCCAGCAGTGAATATGGGCAGGGTAGAGGGTATGGCTACACCTTC.

This clone was counted a few times. V and J are TRBV5-1 and TRBJ1-6; D is unclear. The V end was cut by 0 bases, the J end by 8 bases, with 12 bases between. CDR1 SGHRS and CDR2 YFSETQ come from the germline V gene. This CDR3 comprises 15 residues. CDR3 in amino acids: CASSLGSQEDSPLHF. DNA of the CDR3: TGCGCCAGCAGCTTGGGGTCTCAGGAGGATTCACCCCTCCACTTT.

This clone came up a few times. CDR3 protein: CATHRGDNQPQHF. The CDR3 nucleotides read TGTGCCACCCACAGGGGTGATAATCAGCCCCAGCATTTT. The V and J genes are TRBV10-3 and TRBJ1-5, with TRBD1 matching 7 bases. In germline, CDR1 is ENHRY, CDR2 SYGVKD. Trimming took 10 bases from V and 4 from J; bases not matched to a gene: 7. This CDR3 region has 13 residues.

V usage is TRBV6-5 and J usage is TRBJ1-2, with TRBD1 as a possible D gene (5 bases). CDR3 size: 14 residues. Trimming pared 6 bases from V and 0 bases from J, leaving 11 bases between. Germline V gene sequence: CDR1 MNHEY, CDR2 SVGAGI. The CDR3 DNA sequence: TGTGCCAGCAGCGCTGGGACGGCTAACTATGGCTACACCTTC. This sequence encodes CASSAGTANYGYTF.

J is TRBJ1-1 and V is TRBV4-1, with TRBD1 identical over 9 bases. The ends lost 0 bases at V and 7 bases at J; junction bases unmatched: 3. Germline loops: CDR1 MGHRA, CDR2 YSYEKL. The CDR3 totals 14 residues. The CDR3 region is CASSQDGQGIEAFF. DNA of the CDR3: TGCGCCAGCAGCCAAGATGGACAGGGGATTGAAGCTTTCTTT.

V gene TRBV7-9 combines with J gene TRBJ1-5; 7 nucleotides match TRBD1. Germline V gene sequence: CDR1 SEHNR, CDR2 FQNEAQ (reference sequence). CDR3 size: 17 residues. V gave up 2 bases and J gave up 0 bases; unmatched junction bases: 7. CDR3 nucleotide sequence: TGTGCCAGCAGCTTATTTGGCGCAGGGGGTAGCAATCAGCCCCAGCATTTT. Translating gives CASSLFGAGGSNQPQHF.

This clone has a handful of counts. The J gene is TRBJ1-5, the V gene TRBV2, with a possible D match to TRBD1 (5 bases). Trimming took off 8 bases at V and 6 bases at J, with 17 bases between the two ends. Looked up from germline, CDR1 is SNHLY and CDR2 is FYNNEI. The CDR3 length is 14 residues. Written as DNA, the CDR3 is TGTGCCAGCTCCCTTCAGGGACTGGGTCAGCCCCAGCATTTT. Protein product: CASSLQGLGQPQHF.

This rearrangement joins TRBV30 to TRBJ1-4; TRBD1 is a possible D gene (5 bases). The CDR3 is 12 residues long. Germline V gene data show CDR1 as GTSNPN and CDR2 as SVGIG (reference sequence). Trimming cost V 3 bases and J 7 bases, with 9 bases left between them. CDR3: CAWRGPGEKLFF. Here the CDR3 DNA reads TGTGCCTGGAGGGGGCCCGGTGAAAAACTGTTTTTT.

V and J are TRBV11-3 and TRBJ2-1; perhaps TRBD2 as D (5 bases). Trimming left V 2 bases short and J 0 bases short, with 11 bases between. Germline CDR1 is SGHNT and CDR2 is YENEEA. The CDR3 totals 16 residues. The CDR3 is CASSLTGSRSYNEQFF. The CDR3, as DNA: TGTGCCAGCAGCTTAACGGGGTCCCGCTCCTACAATGAGCAGTTCTTC. The full variable domain, with the rest looked up from reference TRBV11-3 and TRBJ2-1, is EAGVVQSPRYKIIEKKQPVAFWCNPISGHNTLYWYLQNLGQGPELLIRYENEEAVDDSQLPKDRFSAERLKGVDSTLKIQPAELGDSAVYLCASSLTGSRSYNEQFFGPGTRLTVL.

Concerning this clone itself: Other DNA sequences in the sample encode the same CDR3. The rearrangement links TRBV27 to TRBJ1-1; D is unresolved. With 2 bases removed from V and 0 bases from J, the gap between germline ends came to 7 bases. Germline values: CDR1 MNHEY, CDR2 SMNVEV (reference sequence). CDR3 length: 14 amino acids. The CDR3: CASSLRGMNTEAFF. CDR3 DNA: TGTGCCAGCAGTTTACGAGGCATGAACACTGAAGCTTTCTTT.

This clone was counted only a few times. The rearrangement uses TRBV7-2 and TRBJ2-3, with 12 bases matching TRBD2. J lost 6 bases, V lost 4 bases, and 8 bases had no gene match. The CDR3 contains 16 residues. From germline, CDR1 is SGHTA and CDR2 FQGNSA. The chain's CDR3 is CASSSTLAGGWDTQYF. Here the CDR3 DNA reads TGTGCCAGCAGCTCCACCCTAGCGGGAGGGTGGGATACGCAGTATTTT.

This clone was counted only a few times. The chain joins TRBV30 to TRBJ1-4, with TRBD1 matching over 11 bases. This CDR3 spans 15 amino acids. Germline V lookup: CDR1 GTSNPN, CDR2 SVGIG (reference sequence). V dropped 3 bases and J dropped 5; count of bases not matched to a gene: 5. This CDR3 is CAWSQGQGANEKLFF. The CDR3 nucleotides read TGTGCCTGGAGCCAAGGACAGGGGGCGAATGAAAAACTGTTTTTT.

The V call is TRBV27, the J call TRBJ2-7, with TRBD1 as a possible D gene (5 bases). V was trimmed by 4 bases and J by 3 bases, leaving 10 bases between them. Germline V CDR1 and CDR2: MNHEY, SMNVEV (reference sequence). The CDR3 covers 13 residues. CDR3 DNA: TGTGCCAGCAGTTCCAGGGCCTACTACGAGCAGTACTTC. Amino acid sequence: CASSSRAYYEQYF.

This clone has just a few counts. The genes are TRBV11-2 and TRBJ1-4, with TRBD1 matching over 7 bases. The CDR3 is made up of 12 amino acids. Trimming cost V 10 bases and J 5 bases; bases outside gene matches: 4. Per the germline V gene, CDR1 is SGHAT and CDR2 is FQNNGV. The DNA of the CDR3 is TGTGCCACCAGGACAGGAAATGAAAAACTGTTTTTT. The encoded protein is CATRTGNEKLFF.

The chain employs TRBV6-5 and TRBJ1-5, with D perhaps TRBD1 (6 bases). The CDR3 is 16 residues long. The V and J ends lost 3 bases and 0 bases respectively, with 12 bases between them. Germline V gene lookup returns CDR1 MNHEY and CDR2 SVGAGI. CDR3 in amino acids: CASSYSGAGSNQPQHF. CDR3 sequence (DNA): TGTGCCAGCAGTTATTCGGGGGCCGGTAGCAATCAGCCCCAGCATTTT.

The chain has TRBV15 and TRBJ2-7; no firm D call. Trimming cost V 0 bases and J 7 bases, with 7 bases left between them. From germline, CDR1 is LNHNV and CDR2 YYDKDF (reference sequence). The CDR3 is 12 amino acids. In nucleotides, the CDR3 is TGTGCCACCAGCAGAGAGTTTGGGGAGCAGTACTTC. Amino acid sequence: CATSREFGEQYF.

The V call is TRBV4-2, the J call TRBJ2-5; no clear D gene. Germline V gene data show CDR1 as LGHNA and CDR2 as YNFKEQ. The germline V and J ends were trimmed by 0 bases and 2 bases, with 10 bases remaining between them. There are 15 residues in the CDR3. CDR3 sequence reads: CASSQEGQSQETQYF. CDR3 nucleotide sequence: TGTGCCAGCAGCCAAGAAGGCCAAAGTCAAGAGACCCAGTACTTC.

The rearrangement joins TRBV10-3 to TRBJ1-2; 7 bases align to TRBD1. Per the germline V gene, CDR1 is ENHRY and CDR2 is SYGVKD. The CDR3 runs to 12 residues. Germline trimming cut 11 bases from V and 0 bases from J; bases unmatched to any gene: 3. For the CDR3, the DNA is TGTGCCGGACAGGACGCTAACTATGGCTACACCTTC. It encodes CAGQDANYGYTF.

The chain has TRBV19 and TRBJ2-7; 16 nucleotides match TRBD2. V gave up 5 bases and J gave up 2 bases; unmatched junction bases: 9. The CDR3 spans 18 residues. Germline CDR1 reads LNHDA; CDR2 reads SQIVND (reference sequence). The DNA for the CDR3 is TGTGCCAGTAGTGTTCGGGGACTAGCGGGAGGGCCGACCTACGAGCAGTACTTC. Protein: CASSVRGLAGGPTYEQYF.

This clone appeared a few times. V and J are TRBV7-9 and TRBJ1-2, with D hard to call. The germline gives CDR1 SEHNR, CDR2 FQNEAQ (reference sequence). V lost 4 bases and J lost 4, with 13 bases in between. The CDR3 length is 14 residues. The chain's CDR3 is CASSSPPELYGYTF. In DNA form, the CDR3 reads TGTGCCAGCAGCTCCCCCCCAGAACTCTATGGCTACACCTTC.

Notes on this clone: This sample also contains other DNA sequences that code for the same CDR3. This chain links TRBV7-2 with TRBJ1-3; perhaps TRBD1 as D (5 bases). CDR1 and CDR2 from the germline V gene are SGHTA and FQGNSA. Trimming took 6 bases from V and 0 from J, leaving 9 bases between them. The CDR3 extends over 14 amino acids. The CDR3 loop is CASSSDSSGNTIYF. In nucleotides, the CDR3 is TGTGCCAGCAGTTCCGACAGCTCTGGAAACACCATATATTTT.